The present TCR beta chain was sequenced within a study of shared clonotypes between healthy human individuals. At deep level, the assay was performed. Data came from immunoSEQ multiplex PCR; TCRdb stores just in-frame clones and leaves some out. The table lists roughly 2.1 million clones, 85% to 95% of them singletons. Overall study findings and caveats: Between several donors, naive CD4 clonotypes were shared at a level of around 4.9%. Generation of non-shared clonotypes was less probable than generation of clonotypes shared by all four donors.

Germline assignment: CDR1 SGHVS and CDR2 FQNEAQ. The length of the CDR3 is 15 residues. Deletions cut 5 bases from V and 0 bases from J, with 13 bases between. CD8 cells regarded as naive lacked CD45RO, were positively chosen for CCR7, and omitted terminally differentiated effector memory CD45RA+ cells. Worth noting for this clone: What it recognizes is unknown.

This clonotype was obtained from a man younger than 30 in good health. Some clones in this sample may be carry-over from other donors' samples. V is TRBV7-8 and J is TRBJ1-2, with D possibly matching TRBD1 (5 bases). The sample comprised naive CD8+ T cells from PBMCs. The CDR3 loop reads CASSPGRLANYGYTF. The CDR3 DNA follows: TGTGCCAGCAGCCCGGGACGGCTAGCTAACTATGGCTACACCTTC.